The next 20 T cell receptor beta chains were all read from a single sample in a study of blood T cell repertoires in COVID-19. The protocol was immunoSEQ multiplex PCR, while the TCRdb copy is restricted to in-frame clones and leaves out a portion. Of roughly 360,000 clones listed, over 75% are singletons. Sequencing used PBMCs or T cells enriched from blood (not recorded which). All receptors derive from a man aged 30 to 39 who had recovered from COVID-19.

The chain recombines TRBV6-2 or TRBV6-3 with TRBJ1-5; 8 bases align to TRBD1. V lost 0 bases and J lost 0; bases outside the gene matches: 7. This CDR3 comprises 18 residues. Germline CDR1 and CDR2: MNHEY and SVGEGT. The CDR3 loop reads CASSYSLTGGYSNQPQHF. The CDR3 nucleotides read TGTGCCAGCAGTTACTCTCTTACAGGGGGATATAGCAATCAGCCCCAGCATTTT.

The rearrangement uses TRBV1 and TRBJ2-7; TRBD2 is the table's D call and was not checked against the DNA. TRBV1 is marked as a pseudogene. The CDR3 is 13 residues long. The CDR3 spells CTSSHPASDEQYF. In nucleotides, the CDR3 is TGCACCAGCAGCCATCCCGCCAGCGACGAGCAGTACTTC.

The V gene is TRBV18, the J gene TRBJ1-1; 7 nucleotides match TRBD1. CDR1 KGHSH and CDR2 LQKENI come from the germline V gene. Trimming took 0 bases from V and 0 from J; bases not matched to a gene: 10. This CDR3 comprises 18 residues. CDR3 sequence (DNA): TGTGCCAGCTCACCACCTGGAAGGGGGCCAGGGGTGAACACTGAAGCTTTCTTT. Amino acid sequence: CASSPPGRGPGVNTEAFF.

V gene TRBV7-2 combines with J gene TRBJ2-5; TRBD1 is a possible D gene (6 bases). The CDR3 totals 13 residues. From germline, CDR1 is SGHTA and CDR2 FQGNSA. V lost 3 bases, J lost 5 bases, and 10 bases lay in between. DNA of the CDR3: TGTGCCAGCAGCTTGGGACACGGCGAGACCCAGTACTTC. Amino acid sequence: CASSLGHGETQYF.

V is TRBV7-9 and J is TRBJ1-2; 10 nucleotides line up with TRBD1. Looked up from germline, CDR1 is SEHNR and CDR2 is FQNEAQ (reference sequence). Trimming removed 4 bases from V and 0 bases from J; junction bases left unmatched: 5. The CDR3 runs to 16 residues. The CDR3: CASSSWDRGANYGYTF. CDR3 bases: TGTGCCAGCAGCTCCTGGGACAGGGGAGCTAACTATGGCTACACCTTC.

V and J are TRBV5-1 and TRBJ1-4; a possible D gene is TRBD1 (6 bases). Trimming removed 1 base from V and 0 bases from J, with 13 bases in between. The length of the CDR3 is 17 residues. The germline V gene has CDR1 SGHRS and CDR2 YFSETQ. The CDR3 loop is CASSLTDSPTTNEKLFF. Here the CDR3 DNA reads TGCGCCAGCAGCTTGACGGACAGCCCCACAACTAATGAAAAACTGTTTTTT.

The rearrangement joins TRBV19 to TRBJ1-5; TRBD1 is a possible D gene (5 bases). The germline gives CDR1 LNHDA, CDR2 SQIVND (reference sequence). CDR3 length equals 18 residues. The V and J ends lost 3 bases and 1 base respectively, with 19 bases between them. CDR3: CASSITGVVGISNQPQHF. The CDR3 nucleotides read TGTGCCAGTAGTATCACAGGAGTCGTGGGGATCAGCAATCAGCCCCAGCATTTT.

The gene calls are TRBV2 and TRBJ1-4, with D possibly matching TRBD1 (6 bases). Germline V lookup: CDR1 SNHLY, CDR2 FYNNEI. Between the trimmed V and J ends, which lost 5 bases and 7 bases, there was a span of 26 bases. The CDR3 extends over 18 amino acids. CDR3 loop: CASSSSAGGPIIFEKLFF. For the CDR3, the DNA is TGTGCCAGCAGTTCCTCGGCGGGGGGGCCGATCATATTTGAAAAACTGTTTTTT.

V and J are TRBV4-1 and TRBJ1-1; 8 nucleotides match TRBD1. The length of the CDR3 is 15 residues. The trim removed 2 bases at V and 1 base at J, leaving 3 bases unmatched. CDR1 is MGHRA, CDR2 YSYEKL, per germline. CDR3 region: CASSQPGGRNTEAFF. Here the CDR3 DNA reads TGCGCCAGCAGCCAACCAGGGGGCAGGAACACTGAAGCTTTCTTT.

This chain joins TRBV24-1 and TRBJ2-1; the D gene is possibly TRBD1 (5 bases). The CDR3 is made up of 14 amino acids. V shed 5 bases and J shed 1 base, with 8 bases lying between them. Germline loops: CDR1 KGHDR, CDR2 SFDVKD. CDR3 residues: CATSGRGSYNEQFF. CDR3 sequence (DNA): TGTGCCACCAGTGGAAGGGGATCCTACAATGAGCAGTTCTTC.

The chain uses TRBV12-3 or TRBV12-4 and TRBJ2-1, with D perhaps TRBD2 (6 bases). V shed 3 bases and J shed 6 bases, with 9 bases lying between them. CDR3 size: 13 residues. CDR3 coding DNA: TGTGCCAGCAGTTTGGACGGGAGCAATGAGCAGTTCTTC. Protein product: CASSLDGSNEQFF.

V usage is TRBV7-9 and J usage is TRBJ2-3; 10 bases are a match to TRBD2. The CDR3 sequence is 16 residues long. The J segment lost 0 bases and the V segment lost 0 bases, leaving 0 bases of the junction unmatched. Germline CDR1 and CDR2: SEHNR and FQNEAQ (reference sequence). CDR3 nucleotides: TGTGCCAGCAGCTTAGCGACTAGCGGGAGCACAGATACGCAGTATTTT. This sequence encodes CASSLATSGSTDTQYF. The variable domain in full, completed from reference TRBV7-9 and TRBJ2-3, reads DTGVSQNPRHKITKRGQNVTFRCDPISEHNRLYWYRQTLGQGPEFLTYFQNEAQLEKSRLLSDRFSAERPKGSFSTLEIQRTEQGDSAMYLCASSLATSGSTDTQYFGPGTRLTVL.

CDR3 DNA sequence: TGTGTATGGGGGGGCTCTGGGGCCAACGTCCTGACTTTC. It codes for CVWGGSGANVLTF. V is TRBV2 and J is TRBJ2-6, with 7 bases identical to TRBD2. CDR3 length: 13 amino acids. Germline V gene sequence: CDR1 SNHLY, CDR2 FYNNEI.

This chain links TRBV15 with TRBJ2-7; unclear D gene. In germline, CDR1 is LNHNV, CDR2 YYDKDF (reference sequence). V shed 3 bases and J shed 0 bases, with 3 bases lying between them. This CDR3 region has 12 residues. The CDR3 sequence: CATSRSSYEQYF. DNA for the CDR3: TGTGCCACCAGCAGGAGCTCCTACGAGCAGTACTTC.

V and J are TRBV10-2 and TRBJ2-6, with 9 bases fitting TRBD2. The CDR3 contains 18 residues. The V gene's germline CDR1 is WSHSY and CDR2 SAAADI. Losses at the gene ends were 3 bases for V and 0 bases for J; bases not matched to a gene: 6. The CDR3 nucleotides are TGCGCCAGCAGTGACTCTAGCGGGGCGTACTCTGGGGCCAACGTCCTGACTTTC. Translated: CASSDSSGAYSGANVLTF.

The chain couples TRBV30 to TRBJ1-6; perhaps TRBD1 as D (6 bases). The germline V gene encodes CDR1 GTSNPN and CDR2 SVGIG (reference sequence). V was clipped by 8 bases and J by 3 bases, with 14 bases between them. The CDR3 loop spans 14 amino acids. Here the CDR3 DNA reads TGTGCCGGGGACATCAGGGGCTATAATTCACCCCTCCACTTT. Encoded protein: CAGDIRGYNSPLHF.

The chain couples TRBV5-1 to TRBJ1-6; unclear D gene. This CDR3 region has 15 residues. V dropped 0 bases and J dropped 14 bases, with 18 bases sitting between them. CDR1 and CDR2 from the germline V gene are SGHRS and YFSETQ. The chain's CDR3 is CASSLDGRNTATLHF. CDR3 bases: TGCGCCAGCAGCTTGGATGGGAGGAACACTGCGACCCTCCACTTT.

J is TRBJ2-7 and V is TRBV3-1 (or the pseudogene TRBV3-2); 10 bases match TRBD2. Germline V gene lookup returns CDR1 LGHDT and CDR2 YNNKEL (reference sequence). CDR3 length equals 16 residues. The J segment lost 6 bases and the V segment lost 0 bases, leaving 8 bases of the junction unmatched. CDR3: CASSQEGSGGISEQYF. The CDR3 DNA sequence: TGTGCCAGCAGCCAAGAAGGTAGCGGGGGGATCTCCGAGCAGTACTTC.

The chain carries TRBV3-1 (or the pseudogene TRBV3-2) and TRBJ2-3; TRBD2 matches at 14 bases. Germline loops: CDR1 LGHDT, CDR2 YNNKEL (reference sequence). J gave up 0 bases and V 0 bases, and 5 bases lay outside the gene matches. CDR3 length equals 19 residues. The CDR3: CASSQEGLAGAPSTDTQYF. The CDR3 nucleotides are TGTGCCAGCAGCCAAGAGGGACTAGCGGGGGCGCCTAGCACAGATACGCAGTATTTT.

The chain has TRBV3-1 (or the pseudogene TRBV3-2) and TRBJ2-6, with TRBD1 identical over 10 bases. With V trimmed by 8 bases and J by 0 bases, 10 bases remained unmatched. The CDR3 runs to 18 residues. The germline V gene has CDR1 LGHDT and CDR2 YNNKEL (reference sequence). CDR3 coding DNA: TGTGCCAGCTCCCTTAGGACAGGGGGATTCTCTGGGGCCAACGTCCTGACTTTC. This sequence encodes CASSLRTGGFSGANVLTF.